The source of this T cell receptor beta chain is a study of tumor and adjacent non-tumor tissue in lung cancer. Study in general: The cohort had 12 to 13 adenocarcinoma, 2 squamous cell and 1 small cell patients.

Three rounds of nested PCR, following a modified ARM-PCR protocol, produced the TCRbeta library. TCRdb reprocessed the multiplex PCR reads with MiXCR, giving one entry per CDR3 protein. The table lists fewer than 120,000 distinct CDR3 sequences, approximately 84% of them singletons. The CDR3 consists of 15 residues. Germline-derived CDR1 and CDR2 are SQVTM and ANQGSEA. On this clonotype itself: Its antigen is unknown. At one boundary the junction diverges from the germline segment, which might be a read error.

Broader study findings: Tumor tissue had significantly higher TCR diversity than normal lung. Tumor repertoires had a smaller top 100 clone share than normal lung. Tumor TCR diversity, when higher, was linked to shorter survival.

RNA was extracted from bulk tissue without any cell sorting. Sequencing was performed on lung tumor tissue. This chain uses TRBV29-1 with TRBJ2-4; 7 nucleotides line up with TRBD2. The source of this sequence is an older man with non-small cell lung cancer. Written as DNA, the CDR3 is TGCAGCGTTGCCCCGATCGGGGGGTGGGTAAACATTCAGAACTTC. Protein: CSVAPIGGWVNIQNF.